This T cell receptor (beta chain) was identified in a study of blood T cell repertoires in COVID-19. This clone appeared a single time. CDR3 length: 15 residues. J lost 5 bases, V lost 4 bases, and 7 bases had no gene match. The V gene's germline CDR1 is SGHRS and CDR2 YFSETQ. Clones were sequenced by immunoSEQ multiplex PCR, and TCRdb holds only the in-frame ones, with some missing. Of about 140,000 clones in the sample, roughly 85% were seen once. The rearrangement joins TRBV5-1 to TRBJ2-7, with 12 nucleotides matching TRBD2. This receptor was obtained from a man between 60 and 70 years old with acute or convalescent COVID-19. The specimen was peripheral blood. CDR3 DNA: TGCGCCAGCAGCCCCCCCCTAGCGGGAGGGAACGAGCAGTACTTC. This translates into CASSPPLAGGNEQYF.